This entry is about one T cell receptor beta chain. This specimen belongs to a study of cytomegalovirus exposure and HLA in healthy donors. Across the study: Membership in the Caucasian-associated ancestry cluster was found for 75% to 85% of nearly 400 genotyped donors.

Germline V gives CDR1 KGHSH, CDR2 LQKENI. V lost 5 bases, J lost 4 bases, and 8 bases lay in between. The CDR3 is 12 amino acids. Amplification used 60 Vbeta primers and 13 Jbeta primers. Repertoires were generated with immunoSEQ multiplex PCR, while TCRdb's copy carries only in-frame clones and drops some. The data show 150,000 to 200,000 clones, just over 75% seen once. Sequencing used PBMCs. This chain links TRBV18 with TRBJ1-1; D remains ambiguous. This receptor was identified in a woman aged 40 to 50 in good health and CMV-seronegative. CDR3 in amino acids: CASSNPGTEAFF. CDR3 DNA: TGTGCCAGCTCAAATCCGGGCACTGAAGCTTTCTTT.